The 3 T cell receptor beta chains below were found in one sample sequenced in a study of CD8+ T cells in alopecia areata. RNA was isolated and reverse transcribed to cDNA, the sequencing template. Assay: immunoSEQ multiplex PCR; the TCRdb copy retains only in-frame clones and omits some. The table records roughly 150,000 clones, less than 65% of them present only once. The sample was CD8+ T cells sorted from blood. These receptors originate from a human donor in good health.

This chain joins TRBV5-4 and TRBJ2-7, with D hard to call. The CDR3 length is 14 residues. Trimming cost V 4 bases and J 3 bases, with 14 bases left between them. Per germline, CDR1 SGHNT and CDR2 YYREEE (reference sequence). CDR3 sequence: CASSLGGLGYEQYF. The CDR3 nucleotides read TGTGCCAGCAGCCTGGGCGGTTTGGGCTACGAGCAGTACTTC.

V is TRBV27 and J is TRBJ2-7; 10 positions match TRBD1. The V gene end was trimmed by 3 bases and the J gene end by 5 bases; junction bases not matched to a gene: 13. The CDR3 loop spans 17 amino acids. Germline CDR1 is MNHEY and CDR2 is SMNVEV (reference sequence). CDR3 protein: CASSFVTGGAGRNEQYF. CDR3 DNA: TGTGCCAGCAGTTTCGTGACAGGGGGCGCGGGAAGGAACGAGCAGTACTTC.

This clone was seen a few times. The chain is built from TRBV19 and TRBJ2-7; 7 bases agree with TRBD1. Looked up from germline, CDR1 is LNHDA and CDR2 is SQIVND (reference sequence). CDR3 length: 14 amino acids. V trimming: 5 bases; J trimming: 2 bases; junction bases outside the gene matches: 6. CDR3 residues: CASSARDSTYEQYF. The DNA for the CDR3 is TGTGCCAGTAGTGCACGGGACAGCACCTACGAGCAGTACTTC.